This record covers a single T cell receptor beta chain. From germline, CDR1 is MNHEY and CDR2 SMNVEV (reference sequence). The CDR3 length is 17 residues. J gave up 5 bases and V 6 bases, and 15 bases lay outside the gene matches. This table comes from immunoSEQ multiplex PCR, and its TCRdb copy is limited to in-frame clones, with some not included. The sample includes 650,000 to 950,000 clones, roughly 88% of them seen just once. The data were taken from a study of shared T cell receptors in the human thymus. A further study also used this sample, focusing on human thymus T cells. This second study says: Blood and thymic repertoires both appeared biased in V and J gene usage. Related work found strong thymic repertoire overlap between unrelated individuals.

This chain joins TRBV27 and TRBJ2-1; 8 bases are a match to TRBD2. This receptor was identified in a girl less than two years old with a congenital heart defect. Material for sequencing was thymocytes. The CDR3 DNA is TGTGCCAGCAGAGGGAAGACGAGCGGGGGCCTTCACAATGAGCAGTTCTTC. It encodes CASRGKTSGGLHNEQFF.